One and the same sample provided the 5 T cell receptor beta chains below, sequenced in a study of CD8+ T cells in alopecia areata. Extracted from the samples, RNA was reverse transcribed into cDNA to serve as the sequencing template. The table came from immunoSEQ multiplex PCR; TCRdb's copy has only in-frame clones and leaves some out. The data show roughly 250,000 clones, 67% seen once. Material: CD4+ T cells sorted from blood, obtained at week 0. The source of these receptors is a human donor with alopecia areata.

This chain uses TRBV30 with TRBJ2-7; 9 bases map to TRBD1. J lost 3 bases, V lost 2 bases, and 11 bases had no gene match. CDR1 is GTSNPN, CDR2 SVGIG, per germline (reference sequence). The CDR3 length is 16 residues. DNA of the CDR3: TGTGCCTGGAGTATCACCGGGACAGGGTATCGCTACGAGCAGTACTTC. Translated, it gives CAWSITGTGYRYEQYF.

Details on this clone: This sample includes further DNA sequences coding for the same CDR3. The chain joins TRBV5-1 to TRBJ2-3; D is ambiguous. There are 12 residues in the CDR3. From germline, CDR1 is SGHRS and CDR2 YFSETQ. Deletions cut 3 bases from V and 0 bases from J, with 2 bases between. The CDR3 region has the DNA TGCGCCAGCAGCTATAGCACAGATACGCAGTATTTT. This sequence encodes CASSYSTDTQYF.

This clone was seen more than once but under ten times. CDR3 sequence reads: CASSYGGGTKNEQFF. The CDR3, as DNA: TGTGCCAGCAGTTACGGAGGGGGGACCAAGAATGAGCAGTTCTTC. The rearrangement joins TRBV6-5 to TRBJ2-1, with D perhaps being TRBD1 or TRBD2 (6 bases each). Germline V gives CDR1 MNHEY, CDR2 SVGAGI. The CDR3 spans 15 residues. With 2 bases removed from V and 7 bases from J, the gap between germline ends came to 15 bases.

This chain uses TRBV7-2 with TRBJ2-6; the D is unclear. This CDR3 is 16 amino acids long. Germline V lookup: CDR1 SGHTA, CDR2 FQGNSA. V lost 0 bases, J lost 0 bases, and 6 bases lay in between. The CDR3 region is CASSLAIPSGANVLTF. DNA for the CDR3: TGTGCCAGCAGCTTAGCGATCCCCTCTGGGGCCAACGTCCTGACTTTC.

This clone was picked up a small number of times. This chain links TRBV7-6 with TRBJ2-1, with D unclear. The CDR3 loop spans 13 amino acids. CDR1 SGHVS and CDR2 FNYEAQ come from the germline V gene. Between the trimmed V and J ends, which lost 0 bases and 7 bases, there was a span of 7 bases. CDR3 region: CASSLAERNEQFF. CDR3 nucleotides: TGTGCCAGCAGCTTAGCGGAACGAAATGAGCAGTTCTTC. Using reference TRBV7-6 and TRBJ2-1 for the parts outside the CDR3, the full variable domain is GAGVSQSPRYKVTKRGQDVALRCDPISGHVSLYWYRQALGQGPEFLTYFNYEAQQDKSGLPNDRFSAERPEGSISTLTIQRTEQRDSAMYRCASSLAERNEQFFGPGTRLTVL.